The 7 T cell receptor beta chains reported below all come from one sample, sequenced in a study of cytomegalovirus exposure and HLA in healthy donors. The study ran its PCR with 60 Vbeta and 13 Jbeta primers. Data came from immunoSEQ multiplex PCR; TCRdb stores just in-frame clones and leaves some out. The sample contains almost 95,000 clones, over 60% of which appear only once. Sequenced: PBMCs. The origin of the receptors is a man aged 30 to 45 in good health and CMV-seronegative.

The chain has TRBV4-1 and TRBJ2-5, with 9 bases identical to TRBD2. CDR1 MGHRA and CDR2 YSYEKL come from the germline V gene. V shed 4 bases and J 7 bases; nucleotides not matched to a gene: 10. The CDR3 contains 15 residues. This chain's CDR3 is CASSRSSGREGTQYF. CDR3 bases: TGCGCCAGCAGCCGGAGTAGCGGGAGAGAGGGGACCCAGTACTTC.

The rearrangement links TRBV19 to TRBJ2-1; 7 nucleotides agree with TRBD2. The trim removed 2 bases at V and 0 bases at J, leaving 4 bases unmatched. This CDR3 comprises 16 residues. Per germline, CDR1 LNHDA and CDR2 SQIVND (reference sequence). The CDR3 spells CASSIRRGSSYNEQFF. The CDR3, as DNA: TGTGCCAGTAGTATAAGGCGGGGGAGCTCCTACAATGAGCAGTTCTTC.

The V call is TRBV6-6, the J call TRBJ1-4; D gene uncertain. V was shortened by 6 bases and J by 8 bases, with 10 bases between the two germline ends. Germline V lookup: CDR1 MNHNY, CDR2 SVGAGI (reference sequence). The CDR3 is 12 amino acids. CDR3 amino acids: CASSDWREKLFF. The CDR3, as DNA: TGTGCCAGCAGCGACTGGAGAGAAAAACTGTTTTTT.

This clone was detected only once. The chain employs TRBV6-5 and TRBJ1-2; maybe TRBD1 (5 bases). The germline V and J ends were trimmed by 6 bases and 7 bases, with 15 bases remaining between them. The germline gives CDR1 MNHEY, CDR2 SVGAGI. The CDR3 contains 13 residues. The CDR3 coding sequence is TGTGCCAGCAGAAAGGCGGGGGTGAGTGGCTACACCTTC. It codes for CASRKAGVSGYTF.

V usage is TRBV28 and J usage is TRBJ1-5, with 8 nucleotides matching TRBD1. V shed 8 bases, J shed 4 bases, and the junction held 13 bases outside the gene matches. The CDR3 loop spans 16 amino acids. CDR1 is MDHEN and CDR2 is SYDVKM in the germline V gene. Here the CDR3 DNA reads TGTGCCAGCCTACTGGGCAGGGGGCGATGGAATCAGCCCCAGCATTTT. This gives the protein CASLLGRGRWNQPQHF.

V gene TRBV5-4 combines with J gene TRBJ2-5; 9 positions agree with TRBD1. The ends lost 4 bases at V and 4 bases at J; junction bases unmatched: 8. CDR1 is SGHNT and CDR2 is YYREEE in the germline V gene (reference sequence). The length of the CDR3 is 15 residues. The CDR3 loop reads CASSLGQGGRETQYF. The CDR3 region has the DNA TGTGCCAGCAGCCTGGGACAGGGCGGCCGAGAGACCCAGTACTTC.

This clone has more than one count but fewer than ten. This chain joins TRBV11-2 and TRBJ2-7; D is uncertain. Trimming shortened V by 3 bases and J by 2 bases, and 5 bases separated the two germline ends. This CDR3 is 12 amino acids long. Per germline, CDR1 SGHAT and CDR2 FQNNGV. CDR3 loop: CASSFETYEQYF. Written as DNA, the CDR3 is TGTGCCAGCAGCTTTGAGACCTACGAGCAGTACTTC.